The T cell receptor (beta chain) described here comes from a study of beta chain features in type 1 diabetes. Since all of the isolated RNA was reverse transcribed, expressed TCRB transcripts were what got sequenced. Some clones are missing from TCRdb's copy, which holds only in-frame ones; the method was immunoSEQ multiplex PCR. This sample has under 150,000 clones, with approximately 52% found just once. Worth noting for this clone: The antigen remains undetermined.

Every participating donor gave one draw, a heparinised blood sample averaging approximately 120 mL. Study-level results: Within patients, naive, central memory and Treg TCRB repertoires seemed more similar than within healthy donors. TCRB CDR3 length was moderately but significantly reduced in all four CD4+ subsets of Type 1 diabetes patients. High TCR expression in some cells could lead to their over-representation in cDNA sequencing.

Looked up from germline, CDR1 is SGHTA and CDR2 is FQGTGA. The CDR3 is made up of 15 amino acids. V lost 5 bases to trimming and J lost 1 base, with 13 bases between them. The TCR comes from a man between 18 and 35 years old in good health. Sequencing input: Tregs from blood. This chain connects TRBV7-3 to TRBJ2-3; tentative D call: TRBD1 (6 bases). The CDR3 here is CASSPQGYGTDTQYF. The CDR3 region has the DNA TGTGCCAGCAGCCCCCAGGGGTACGGCACAGATACGCAGTATTTT.